Listed below are T cell receptor beta chains from one sample, sequenced in a study of shared clonotypes between healthy human individuals. Some clones are missing from TCRdb's copy, which holds only in-frame ones; the method was immunoSEQ multiplex PCR. This table holds hundreds of thousands of clones, roughly 73% found once. The source material was memory CD4+ T cells sorted from blood. The receptor set was obtained from a young woman in good health. Both conserved end residues are part of each CDR3. Fields, in order: CDR3 length, V gene, D gene, J gene, clone size, CDR3 protein, CDR3 DNA. The D gene is left open where the match is weak. The listing skips clone size in some rows; elsewhere it reads once, few, many or a size class.

>15|TRBV21-1|.|TRBJ2-7|.
CASSISGQGRYEQYF
TGTGCCAGCAGCATCTCGGGACAGGGGAGGTACGAGCAGTACTTC
>11|TRBV6-6|.|TRBJ1-2|.
CAAGGNYGYTF
TGTGCCGCCGGGGGAAACTATGGCTACACCTTC
>15|TRBV30|TRBD1|TRBJ2-7|few
CASKRGDRVAYEQYF
TGTGCCTCTAAGAGGGGGGACAGGGTGGCCTACGAGCAGTACTTC
>16|TRBV6-1|.|TRBJ2-4|.
CASSETGTAKKNIQYF
TGTGCCAGCAGCGAAACGGGGACGGCAAAGAAAAACATTCAGTACTTC
>15|TRBV7-3|.|TRBJ2-1|.
CASSRDSRSYNEQFF
TGTGCCAGCAGCCGGGACTCACGCTCCTACAATGAGCAGTTCTTC
>16|TRBV19|.|TRBJ2-3|.
CASSADGRSSTDTQYF
TGTGCCAGTAGCGCGGACGGAAGAAGTAGCACAGATACGCAGTATTTT
>17|TRBV5-1|TRBD2|TRBJ2-3|.
CASSFGDREGLTDTQYF
TGCGCCAGCAGCTTCGGGGACCGGGAGGGGCTCACAGATACGCAGTATTTT
>13|TRBV28|TRBD1|TRBJ1-2|.
CASSIGTDYGYTF
TGTGCCAGCAGTATTGGGACAGACTATGGCTACACCTTC
>14|TRBV19|.|TRBJ1-5|.
CASSMVSANQPQHF
TGTGCCAGTAGTATGGTATCAGCCAATCAGCCCCAGCATTTT
>13|TRBV19|.|TRBJ1-3|.
CATTGPSGNTIYF
TGTGCCACCACAGGACCTTCTGGAAACACCATATATTTT
>15|TRBV6-1|TRBD1|TRBJ1-2|few
CASSPAGTVLYGYTF
TGTGCCAGCAGCCCAGCCGGGACAGTATTATATGGCTACACCTTC
>15|TRBV6-5|.|TRBJ2-2|.
CASSPLRVNTGELFF
TGTGCCAGCAGTCCCTTGAGGGTTAACACCGGGGAGCTGTTTTTT
>14|TRBV7-9|TRBD1|TRBJ1-2|.
CASSPWTGNYGYTF
TGTGCCAGCAGCCCCTGGACAGGGAACTATGGCTACACCTTC
>13|TRBV29-1|.|TRBJ1-1|once
CSVARQANTEAFF
TGCAGCGTTGCGCGACAGGCGAACACTGAAGCTTTCTTT
>16|TRBV11-2|.|TRBJ1-2|.
CASSLSDYGSNYGYTF
TGTGCCAGCAGCTTATCGGACTATGGCTCTAACTATGGCTACACCTTC
>11|TRBV20-1|.|TRBJ1-6|.
CSEESNSPLHF
TGCAGTGAAGAGTCGAATTCACCCCTCCACTTT
>15|TRBV2|.|TRBJ2-2|.
CASSVEGSNTGELFF
TGTGCCAGCAGTGTGGAGGGGTCGAACACCGGGGAGCTGTTTTTT
>13|TRBV2|.|TRBJ1-5|many
CASSENSNQPQHF
TGTGCCAGCAGTGAAAATAGCAATCAGCCCCAGCATTTT
>15|TRBV5-4|TRBD2|TRBJ2-7|few
CASSLGTSGTYEQYF
TGTGCCAGCAGCTTGGGGACTAGCGGAACCTACGAGCAGTACTTC
>15|TRBV28|.|TRBJ2-7|.
CASSKGRFESYEQYF
TGTGCCAGCAGTAAAGGACGGTTTGAGTCCTACGAGCAGTACTTC
>14|TRBV10-3|.|TRBJ2-5|.
CATGGRGDRETQYF
TGTGCCACCGGTGGGAGAGGGGATAGGGAGACCCAGTACTTC
>15|TRBV7-2|TRBD1|TRBJ2-7|.
CASSLATGGGYEQYF
TGTGCCAGCAGCTTAGCGACAGGGGGAGGATACGAGCAGTACTTC
>13|TRBV7-2|.|TRBJ2-3|.
CASTSRREDTQYF
TGTGCCAGCACCTCCCGCCGGGAAGATACGCAGTATTTT
>13|TRBV11-1|.|TRBJ2-5|.
CASSLVQKETQYF
TGTGCCAGCAGCTTAGTTCAGAAAGAGACCCAGTACTTC
>16|TRBV15|.|TRBJ2-7|.
CATSRSWTAFSYEQYF
TGTGCCACCAGCAGATCCTGGACAGCGTTCTCCTACGAGCAGTACTTC
>15|TRBV5-4|TRBD1|TRBJ2-1|.
CASSLSQGAYNEQFF
TGTGCCAGCAGCTTAAGCCAGGGGGCTTACAATGAGCAGTTCTTC
>14|TRBV5-1|TRBD1|TRBJ2-3|.
CASSYGQGGDTQYF
TGCGCCAGCAGCTACGGACAGGGTGGAGATACGCAGTATTTT
>18|TRBV5-1|TRBD2|TRBJ2-2|.
CASSLRVSAGEVPGELFF
TGCGCCAGCAGCTTGCGTGTGTCAGCGGGAGAAGTCCCCGGGGAGCTGTTTTTT
>16|TRBV5-1|.|TRBJ2-3|few
CASSLAQGANTDTQYF
TGCGCCAGCAGCTTGGCCCAAGGGGCGAACACAGATACGCAGTATTTT
>19|TRBV10-3|.|TRBJ2-2|.
CAISATESGGPGGGGELFF
TGTGCCATCAGTGCCACCGAGTCCGGAGGGCCCGGAGGAGGCGGGGAGCTGTTTTTT
>13|TRBV6-4|.|TRBJ2-1|.
CASSDSWGNEQFF
TGTGCCAGCAGTGACTCGTGGGGTAATGAGCAGTTCTTC
>15|TRBV5-4|.|TRBJ2-7|once
CASSPGTISTYEQYF
TGTGCCAGCAGCCCCGGGACGATATCGACCTACGAGCAGTACTTC
>14|TRBV5-4|.|TRBJ2-2|.
CASSLYSYTGELFF
TGTGCCAGCAGCTTGTACAGCTACACCGGGGAGCTGTTTTTT
>15|TRBV7-9|.|TRBJ1-2|.
CASSLERGINYGYTF
TGTGCCAGCAGCTTAGAACGGGGGATAAACTATGGCTACACCTTC
>12|TRBV5-8|.|TRBJ2-5|few
CASSWQRETQYF
TGTGCCAGCAGCTGGCAGAGAGAGACCCAGTACTTC
>15|TRBV28|.|TRBJ2-3|.
CASSFPGTGLGTQYF
TGTGCCAGCAGTTTCCCAGGGACGGGTTTAGGGACGCAGTATTTT
>16|TRBV10-3|.|TRBJ2-7|.
CAISDLMDSTSYEQYF
TGTGCCATCAGCGACCTCATGGACTCCACTTCCTACGAGCAGTACTTC
>15|TRBV5-5|TRBD2|TRBJ2-7|.
CASSLGGRALNEQYF
TGTGCCAGCAGCTTGGGCGGGAGGGCCCTGAACGAGCAGTACTTC
>17|TRBV5-1|.|TRBJ1-5|few
CASSPGTGSYSNQPQHF
TGCGCCAGCAGCCCCGGGACGGGATCCTATAGCAATCAGCCCCAGCATTTT
>14|TRBV5-1|.|TRBJ2-7|.
CASSYARGAYEQYF
TGCGCCAGCAGCTATGCCAGGGGTGCCTACGAGCAGTACTTC
>14|TRBV28|.|TRBJ1-2|.
CASRRGGSDYGYTF
TGTGCCAGCAGGAGAGGAGGATCGGACTATGGCTACACCTTC
>13|TRBV6-5|.|TRBJ1-1|few
CASTRGIHTEAFF
TGTGCCAGCACCCGTGGCATCCACACTGAAGCTTTCTTT
>14|TRBV19|.|TRBJ2-3|.
CASSPGGFTDTQYF
TGTGCCAGTAGCCCCGGGGGTTTCACAGATACGCAGTATTTT
>15|TRBV7-9|TRBD1|TRBJ2-2|.
CASQRQGAGTGELFF
TGTGCCAGCCAGCGCCAGGGGGCAGGGACCGGGGAGCTGTTTTTT
>15|TRBV10-1|.|TRBJ2-1|.
CASSDGLNPLDEQFF
TGCGCCAGCAGTGACGGACTCAACCCTCTCGATGAGCAGTTCTTC
>11|TRBV25-1|.|TRBJ2-1|many
CASSEAGEQFF
TGTGCCAGCAGTGAAGCGGGTGAGCAGTTCTTC
>12|TRBV28|.|TRBJ2-5|.
CASSFRPGTQYF
TGTGCCAGCAGTTTCAGGCCGGGGACCCAGTACTTC
>16|TRBV5-1|TRBD2|TRBJ2-2|.
CASSLRTSPNTGELFF
TGCGCCAGCAGCCTCCGGACTAGCCCGAACACCGGGGAGCTGTTTTTT
>12|TRBV7-2|.|TRBJ2-1|.
CASSAHRDEQFF
TGTGCCAGCAGCGCCCACAGGGATGAGCAGTTCTTC
>12|TRBV2|.|TRBJ2-2|.
CASTRDTGELFF
TGTGCCAGCACCCGTGACACCGGGGAGCTGTTTTTT
>14|TRBV27|TRBD1|TRBJ1-2|.
CASSSGGSNYGYTF
TGTGCCAGCAGTTCAGGGGGCAGTAACTATGGCTACACCTTC
>15|TRBV5-1|TRBD1|TRBJ1-5|.
CASSPGQVINQPQHF
TGCGCCAGCAGCCCGGGACAGGTCATCAATCAGCCCCAGCATTTT
>13|TRBV5-1|.|TRBJ1-2|.
CASSLAGGLGYTF
TGCGCCAGCAGCTTGGCCGGGGGGCTGGGCTACACCTTC
>15|TRBV2|.|TRBJ2-1|.
CASNRLVAAPNEQFF
TGTGCCAGCAACCGACTGGTAGCGGCCCCTAATGAGCAGTTCTTC